Shown below are 26 T cell receptor beta chains from a single sample sequenced in a study of T cells in Graves' hyperthyroidism and ophthalmopathy. Template material for amplifying TCR beta CDR3 regions consisted of RNA transcripts. The HTBI primer set served for first-round RT-PCR of the TCR CDR3. TCRdb called the multiplex PCR reads again in MiXCR, with one record for every CDR3 protein. The sample records roughly 800,000 distinct CDR3 sequences, more than 30% being singletons. Sequencing was done on a sample of blood. The receptors originated from a man aged 18 to 35 with Graves' hyperthyroidism.

This clonotype came up once. The chain couples TRBV12-3 or TRBV12-4 to TRBJ2-5; the D call may be TRBD1 or TRBD2 (5 bases each). Trimming stripped 1 base from V and 4 bases from J, with 19 bases between. The CDR3 extends over 17 amino acids. In nucleotides, the CDR3 is TGTGCCAGCAGTTTAGGCACCCAAGGGACGCCAAGAGAGACCCAGTACTTC. Translated: CASSLGTQGTPRETQYF.

This clonotype was observed many times. The J gene is TRBJ1-1, the V gene TRBV7-6; D remains unclear. Germline V gives CDR1 SGHVS, CDR2 FNYEAQ. This CDR3 contains 15 residues. The germline V and J ends were trimmed by 5 bases and 2 bases, with 15 bases remaining between them. The CDR3 protein is CASSPREAFNTEAFF. The CDR3 DNA sequence: TGTGCCAGCAGCCCAAGGGAGGCATTCAACACTGAAGCTTTCTTT.

This clonotype was observed once. One end of the junction fails to match germline, which may point to a read error. This chain connects TRBV5-1 to TRBJ2-7; 12 positions match TRBD2. The CDR3 length is 18 residues. Germline V gene lookup returns CDR1 SGHRS and CDR2 YFSETQ. The CDR3 protein is CASSSANLAGGPIYEQYF. As DNA, the CDR3 is TGTGCCAGCAGCTCCGCAAATCTAGCGGGGGGGCCCATCTACGAGCAGTACTTC.

There are many counts of this clonotype. This chain connects TRBV2 to TRBJ2-5; 7 bases align to TRBD1. The CDR3 sequence is 13 residues long. After removal of 4 bases from V and 5 bases from J, the junction contained 4 bases not matched to a gene. CDR1 is SNHLY and CDR2 is FYNNEI in the germline V gene. The DNA of the CDR3 is TGTGCCAGCAGTGCAGGGGGAAGTGAGACCCAGTACTTC. It codes for CASSAGGSETQYF.

This clonotype was recorded many times. The chain joins TRBV29-1 to TRBJ2-7; TRBD2 matches at 9 bases. Germline V gene lookup returns CDR1 SQVTM and CDR2 ANQGSEA. The trim removed 5 bases at V and 2 bases at J, leaving 7 bases unmatched. The CDR3 contains 14 residues. CDR3 sequence: CSVKSSGITYEQYF. In DNA form, the CDR3 reads TGCAGCGTTAAATCTAGCGGGATCACCTACGAGCAGTACTTC.

Concerning this clonotype: A much bigger clone sits one base away, suggesting this may be a read error. J is TRBJ1-2 and V is TRBV7-9, with D unclear. Germline values: CDR1 SEHNR, CDR2 FQNEAQ (reference sequence). The ends were cut back, 7 bases at V and 8 bases at J, with 14 bases in the middle. The length of the CDR3 is 12 residues. CDR3 loop: CASTPRTGGYTF. In nucleotides, the CDR3 is TGTGCCAGCACCCCTCGGACGGGAGGCTACACCTTC.

The chain carries TRBV20-1 and TRBJ2-7; the D gene is possibly TRBD1 (6 bases). The CDR3 sequence is 16 residues long. Trimming pared 0 bases from V and 0 bases from J, leaving 15 bases between. Looked up from germline, CDR1 is DFQATT and CDR2 is SNEGSKA (reference sequence). The CDR3 sequence: CSARDQGQGNSYEQYF. CDR3 nucleotides: TGCAGTGCTAGAGATCAAGGGCAGGGGAACTCCTACGAGCAGTACTTC.

This clonotype has a handful of counts. CDR3 bases: TGCAGTGCTAGGACAGGGAACTACGAGCAGTACTTC. It yields the protein CSARTGNYEQYF. J is TRBJ2-7 and V is TRBV20-1; 7 nucleotides agree with TRBD1. Trimming took 3 bases from V and 3 from J; bases not matched to a gene: 2. Germline CDR1 reads DFQATT; CDR2 reads SNEGSKA (reference sequence). The CDR3 consists of 12 residues.

This clonotype was found a few times. The J gene is TRBJ1-2, the V gene TRBV11-2, with 7 bases lining up with TRBD1. CDR3 length: 15 amino acids. The germline V gene has CDR1 SGHAT and CDR2 FQNNGV. Losses at the gene ends were 5 bases for V and 1 base for J; bases not matched to a gene: 7. Here the CDR3 DNA reads TGTGCCAGCAGCCAAGATAGGGGGCGTAACTATGGCTACACCTTC. Its protein is CASSQDRGRNYGYTF.

This clonotype has more than one count but fewer than ten. The V call is TRBV4-2, the J call TRBJ2-5; unclear D gene. V was trimmed by 0 bases and J by 5 bases, leaving 10 bases between them. Germline assignment: CDR1 LGHNA and CDR2 YNFKEQ. This CDR3 is built from 14 residues. This chain's CDR3 is CASSQERLTETQYF. The DNA of the CDR3 is TGTGCCAGCAGCCAAGAAAGATTGACGGAGACCCAGTACTTC.

With regard to this clonotype: A read error may explain this, as a much larger clone is one base away. Because it lacks the conserved phenylalanine or tryptophan at the end, this CDR3 is likely a read error. V gene TRBV29-1 combines with J gene TRBJ2-7, with 7 bases identical to TRBD1. V gave up 4 bases and J gave up 4 bases; unmatched junction bases: 10. This CDR3 has 14 amino acids. Per germline, CDR1 SQVTM and CDR2 ANQGSEA. The DNA of the CDR3 is TGCAGCGTTGCAAATCCGGGACAGCCTTACGAGCAGTACCTC. This sequence encodes CSVANPGQPYEQYL.

This clonotype came up many times. This chain connects TRBV29-1 to TRBJ1-1, with D unclear. The CDR3 is 12 residues long. Per the germline V gene, CDR1 is SQVTM and CDR2 is ANQGSEA. The ends were cut back, 4 bases at V and 5 bases at J, with 11 bases in the middle. The CDR3 DNA reads as TGCAGCGTTGTGGAGGGTAGGACTGAAGCTTTCTTT. Translation: CSVVEGRTEAFF.

This clonotype showed up just a few times. This chain links TRBV2 with TRBJ2-3; possibly TRBD1 for D (5 bases). V dropped 6 bases and J dropped 0 bases, with 13 bases sitting between them. The V gene's germline CDR1 is SNHLY and CDR2 FYNNEI. The CDR3 runs 15 residues. Here the CDR3 reads CASSRDRASTDTQYF. The CDR3 DNA reads as TGTGCCAGCAGCCGCGACAGAGCTAGCACAGATACGCAGTATTTT.

The rearrangement links TRBV9 to TRBJ2-7; TRBD2 matches at 13 bases. Germline V gene sequence: CDR1 SGDLS, CDR2 YYNGEE. The CDR3 spans 17 residues. V was clipped by 9 bases and J by 1 base; unmatched bases: 13. CDR3 sequence reads: CATPAGLAGDYSYEQYF. The DNA of the CDR3 is TGTGCCACCCCTGCCGGACTAGCGGGGGACTATTCCTACGAGCAGTACTTC.

This clonotype was found a few times. The chain carries TRBV12-3 or TRBV12-4 and TRBJ2-5; a weak D match, TRBD1 (5 bases). The CDR3 runs to 13 residues. V was shortened by 3 bases and J by 4 bases, with 9 bases between the two germline ends. This CDR3 is CASSFKGRETQYF. Written as DNA, the CDR3 is TGTGCCAGCAGTTTCAAGGGGCGAGAGACCCAGTACTTC.

The chain recombines TRBV7-3 with TRBJ2-2, with a weak D call TRBD2 (5 bases). The CDR3 extends over 12 amino acids. Germline loops: CDR1 SGHTA, CDR2 FQGTGA. The V gene lost 5 bases and the J gene lost 8 bases, with 9 bases spanning the gap. CDR3 nucleotides: TGTGCCAGCAGCCCCGGGGAGGGGGAGCTGTTTTTT. Amino acids: CASSPGEGELFF.

The chain uses TRBV10-3 and TRBJ2-5; TRBD1 is a possible D gene (5 bases). V lost 4 bases, J lost 1 base, and 10 bases lay in between. CDR3 length: 14 amino acids. Germline CDR1 is ENHRY and CDR2 is SYGVKD. The CDR3 loop is CAISVGQTQETQYF. CDR3 in DNA: TGTGCCATCAGTGTGGGGCAAACCCAAGAGACCCAGTACTTC.

The CDR3 DNA is TGCAGCGTTGAGGGAAGGGGGCTACGGGAGCAGTACTTC. This sequence encodes CSVEGRGLREQYF. The chain recombines TRBV29-1 with TRBJ2-7; 7 nucleotides agree with TRBD1. The CDR3 is made up of 13 amino acids. Trimming at V came to 3 bases and at J to 7 bases, leaving 9 bases not matched to a gene. CDR1 is SQVTM, CDR2 ANQGSEA, per germline.

This clonotype was counted a few times. This chain links TRBV3-1 with TRBJ1-2; 8 bases are shared with TRBD1. Per the germline V gene, CDR1 is LGHDT and CDR2 is YNNKEL (reference sequence). This CDR3 comprises 15 residues. The V segment lost 4 bases and the J segment 4 bases; nucleotides outside the gene matches: 8. The CDR3 sequence is CASSPGQGFGYGYTF. In nucleotides, the CDR3 is TGTGCCAGCAGCCCTGGACAGGGCTTTGGCTATGGCTACACCTTC.

The rearrangement uses TRBV19 and TRBJ2-2; a weak D match, TRBD1 (6 bases). The germline CDR1 and CDR2 sequences are LNHDA and SQIVND (reference sequence). The CDR3 is 16 amino acids. Trimming took 6 bases from V and 3 from J, leaving 17 bases between them. CDR3 residues: CASRKARQEYTGELFF. CDR3 bases: TGTGCCAGTAGAAAAGCAAGACAGGAATACACCGGGGAGCTGTTTTTT.

CDR3: CASSYNGIELMNTEAFF. The DNA for the CDR3 is TGTGCCAGCAGTTACAACGGTATTGAACTCATGAACACTGAAGCTTTCTTT. The rearrangement joins TRBV7-2 to TRBJ1-1; D ambiguous. CDR3 length: 17 amino acids. Trimming cost V 6 bases and J 0 bases, with 20 bases left between them. Germline V gene lookup returns CDR1 SGHTA and CDR2 FQGNSA.

V gene TRBV11-2 combines with J gene TRBJ1-4, with D unclear. Germline CDR1 reads SGHAT; CDR2 reads FQNNGV. With 1 base removed from V and 5 bases from J, the gap between germline ends came to 11 bases. CDR3 length: 15 amino acids. This CDR3 reads CASSLGGGGNEKLFF. For the CDR3, the DNA is TGTGCCAGCAGCTTAGGTGGCGGAGGGAATGAAAAACTGTTTTTT.

This clonotype was seen a few times. The rearrangement links TRBV12-3 or TRBV12-4 to TRBJ1-2; 9 nucleotides agree with TRBD1. This CDR3 is built from 13 residues. V lost 7 bases, J lost 7 bases, and 7 bases stayed unmatched. CDR3 DNA: TGTGCCAGCACCTCCGGGACAGGGCTTGGCTACACCTTC. It translates to CASTSGTGLGYTF.

This clonotype was seen repeatedly, ten times or more. V is TRBV7-6 and J is TRBJ1-6, with D maybe TRBD1 (5 bases). CDR1 is SGHVS, CDR2 FNYEAQ, per germline. The CDR3 has 15 amino acids. V lost 5 bases and J lost 0, with 8 bases in between. The CDR3: CASSPDSSYNSPLHF. CDR3 in DNA: TGTGCCAGCAGCCCAGACAGCTCCTATAATTCACCCCTCCACTTT.

V and J are TRBV12-5 and TRBJ1-3; D uncertain. The CDR3 loop spans 15 amino acids. Trimming removed 6 bases from V and 0 bases from J, with 12 bases in between. Germline V gives CDR1 LGHNT, CDR2 FRNRAP. Here the CDR3 reads CASGLPLLSGNTIYF. CDR3 coding DNA: TGTGCTAGTGGCCTCCCCCTACTCTCTGGAAACACCATATATTTT.

On this clonotype itself: The junction does not match germline at one end; this may be a read error. The V and J genes are TRBV25-1 and TRBJ1-5, with TRBD1 matching over 9 bases. The CDR3 totals 12 residues. Germline CDR1 MGHDK, CDR2 SYGVNS. The CDR3 nucleotides read TGTGCCAGCAGCGGGGGGGACAGGGCGTTGAATTTT. Its protein is CASSGGDRALNF.